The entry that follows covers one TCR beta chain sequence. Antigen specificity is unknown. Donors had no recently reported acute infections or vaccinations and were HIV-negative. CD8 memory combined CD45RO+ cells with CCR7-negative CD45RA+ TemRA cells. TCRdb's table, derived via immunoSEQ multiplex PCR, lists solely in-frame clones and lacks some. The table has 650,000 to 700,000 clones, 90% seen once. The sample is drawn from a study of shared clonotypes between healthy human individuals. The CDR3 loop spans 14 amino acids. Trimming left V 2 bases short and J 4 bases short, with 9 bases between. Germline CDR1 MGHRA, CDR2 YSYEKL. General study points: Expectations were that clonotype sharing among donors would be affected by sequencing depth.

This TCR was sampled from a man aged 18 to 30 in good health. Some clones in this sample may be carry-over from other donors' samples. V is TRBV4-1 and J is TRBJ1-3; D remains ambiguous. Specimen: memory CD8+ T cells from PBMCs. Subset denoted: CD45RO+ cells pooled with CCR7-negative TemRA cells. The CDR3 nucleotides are TGCGCCAGCAGCCAACCCATGGTCGGAAACACCATATATTTT. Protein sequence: CASSQPMVGNTIYF.